Listed below are T cell receptor beta chains from one sample, sequenced in a study of cytotoxic CD8 clonotypes in ibrutinib-treated CLL. Clones were sequenced by immunoSEQ multiplex PCR, and TCRdb holds only the in-frame ones, with some missing. The data contain 250,000 to 350,000 clones, approximately 76% of them singletons. Specimen: PBMCs, collected at disease progression, from a patient treated with ibrutinib. The receptor source for this set is a human donor with chronic lymphocytic leukemia. The CDR3 runs from the conserved cysteine through the conserved F or W. Each record gives: D gene, CDR3 length, clone size, V gene, J gene, CDR3 DNA, CDR3 protein. D genes are given only for firm matches. The listing skips clone size in some rows; elsewhere it reads once, few, many or a size class.

TRBD2	15	.	TRBV5-4	TRBJ2-1	TGTGCCAGCAGCTTCGGGGGGGCCGCCTACAATGAGCAGTTCTTC	CASSFGGAAYNEQFF
.	12	.	TRBV28	TRBJ2-7	TGTGCCAGCAGTTCCGACAATTCCGAGCAGTACTTC	CASSSDNSEQYF
.	16	.	TRBV10-2	TRBJ1-6	TGCGCCAGCAGTGAGGATCGACGGTGGGATAATTCACCCCTCCACTTT	CASSEDRRWDNSPLHF
TRBD1	14	few	TRBV29-1	TRBJ2-1	TGCAGCGTAAGGGACAGGGGGCCCTACAATGAGCAGTTCTTC	CSVRDRGPYNEQFF
.	11	.	TRBV29-1	TRBJ1-2	TGCAGCGTTGAAGATGGCGGCGCCGAAGACTTC	CSVEDGGAEDF
.	13	once	TRBV10-2	TRBJ1-5	TGCGCCAGCAGTGAGTCGGGCACCTCTCCCCAGCATTTT	CASSESGTSPQHF
.	15	.	TRBV4-2	TRBJ1-2	TGTGCCAGCAGCCAAGATGATGGGGAAGACTATGGCTACACCTTC	CASSQDDGEDYGYTF
TRBD1	14	few	TRBV2	TRBJ1-2	TGTGCCAGCATTAGGACAGGGGGCGACTATGGCTACACCTTC	CASIRTGGDYGYTF
.	14	.	TRBV10-2	TRBJ1-2	TGCGCCAGCGGGCGTGGCGTTAGTCACTATGGCTACACCTTC	CASGRGVSHYGYTF
TRBD1	16	.	TRBV6-6	TRBJ1-4	TGTGCCAGCAGTTACTTCTGGACAGGGGGGAATGAAAAACTGTTTTTT	CASSYFWTGGNEKLFF
.	15	.	TRBV6-5	TRBJ2-1	TGTGCCAGCAGTTACGAAGCAGCCTCCTACAATGAGCAGTTCTTC	CASSYEAASYNEQFF
.	13	.	TRBV2	TRBJ2-1	TGTGCCAGCATTCGGGCGGCCCGCGTGTTGGAGTTCTTC	CASIRAARVLEFF
.	13	once	TRBV7-9	TRBJ1-2	TGTGCCAGCAGCTTAGGGCTGATGAGAGGCTACACCTTC	CASSLGLMRGYTF
.	12	once	TRBV7-2	TRBJ2-7	TGTGCCAGCAGCTTACAGGGCCACGAGCAGTACTTC	CASSLQGHEQYF
.	17	.	TRBV7-3	TRBJ2-1	TGTGCCAGCAGCTTCTATGTCCGAGGAATAGCGGACAATGAGCAGTTCTTC	CASSFYVRGIADNEQFF
.	15	few	TRBV6-1	TRBJ1-5	TGTGCCAGCAGTGAATGGGGGGGCGCGGATCAGCCCCAGCATTTT	CASSEWGGADQPQHF
.	13	.	TRBV11-2	TRBJ1-2	TGTGCCAGCAGCATAGGGGGAATCTATGGCTACACCTTC	CASSIGGIYGYTF
TRBD1	15	.	TRBV5-1	TRBJ2-4	TGCGCCAGCAGTTTGGACCTGGGACAGGGAAACATTCAGTACTTC	CASSLDLGQGNIQYF
TRBD2	18	.	TRBV7-2	TRBJ2-1	TGTGCCAGCAGCTCCCGTAGCGGGGGTGGTTTTCTTTACAATGAGCAGTTCTTC	CASSSRSGGGFLYNEQFF
.	17	.	TRBV5-1	TRBJ1-4	TGCGCCAGCAGCTTGGCCCGGATCGACAGGTTAGGGGAAAAACTGTTTTTT	CASSLARIDRLGEKLFF
TRBD1	15	few	TRBV4-1	TRBJ2-7	TGCGCCAGCAGCCTATACGGGACAGGGGTAAACGAGCAGTACTTC	CASSLYGTGVNEQYF
.	19	.	TRBV9	TRBJ2-5	TGTGCCAGCAGCGTAGGGGACTTAAGATTGGGACAGTACCAAGAGACCCAGTACTTC	CASSVGDLRLGQYQETQYF
.	15	.	TRBV18	TRBJ1-5	TGTGCCAGCTCACCAGTCCTGGTAAGCAATCAGCCCCAGCATTTT	CASSPVLVSNQPQHF
TRBD2	17	.	TRBV18	TRBJ2-7	TGTGCCAGCTCACCAGCACTAGCGGGGGGCGGCTCCTACGAGCAGTACTTC	CASSPALAGGGSYEQYF
.	13	.	TRBV11-2	TRBJ1-2	TGTGCCAGCAGCTTAGAGTCCGGTCAGGGCTACACCTTC	CASSLESGQGYTF
.	15	.	TRBV5-1	TRBJ2-2	TGCGCCAGCAGCTTGGCCTCGTTGAACACCGGGGAGCTGTTTTTT	CASSLASLNTGELFF
TRBD1	12	few	TRBV5-1	TRBJ2-7	TGCGCCAGCAGCCGGACAGGGGACGAGCAGTACTTC	CASSRTGDEQYF
TRBD2	17	.	TRBV5-1	TRBJ2-3	TGCGCCAGCAGCTTGGGTGTGCGGGAGGGCCGGTCAGATACGCAGTATTTT	CASSLGVREGRSDTQYF
.	13	.	TRBV7-6	TRBJ2-5	TGTGCCAGCAGCTTACCCGGGTTGGAGACCCAGTACTTC	CASSLPGLETQYF
TRBD1	14	.	TRBV6-5	TRBJ2-7	TGTGCCAGCAGCCACAGGGGGCGACAATACGAGCAGTACTTC	CASSHRGRQYEQYF